A single TCR beta chain is shown here with its context. This receptor's antigen is unknown. Within one base of it there is no much larger clone, and no base qualities were kept. This sample was taken from a study of somatic mutations in cytotoxic T cells in rheumatoid arthritis (TCRdb year 2017). Regarding the research as a whole: Peripheral blood (about 28 ml EDTA) was collected from patients immediately after diagnosis and before any treatment began. Some T-cell populations stained with V beta antibodies were sorted by flow on a FACSAria II or Sony SH800 to nearly 100% purity, with sorted V beta1+ cells additionally subjected to TCRB sequencing. Patient and control groups had essentially identical median ages. To characterize clonality, the study used TCRB deep sequencing while asking whether somatic mutations are carried by expanded CD8+ T-cell clones in newly diagnosed, untreated rheumatoid arthritis. TCRB deep sequencing was performed for some 65 rheumatoid arthritis patients and approximately 20 healthy controls.

What the research found in general, with its limitations: CD8+ clonality increased with age in patients (Spearman r ≈ 0.49) but not in healthy controls. Rheumatoid arthritis patients and age-matched healthy controls did not significantly differ in CD8+ T-cell clonality. Viral specificity could not be ruled out by absence from virus-specific databases, and the antigen targets of the expanded CD8+ clones remained unknown. The slight underrepresentation of TRBV07 in patients was not corrected for multiple comparisons. Several identical CD8+ TCRB sequences were found in both blood and synovial fluid, and in about an eighth of the 65 patients the largest CD8+ clone exceeded 20% of CD8+ cells.

Positive magnetic bead selection on an AutoMACS was used to isolate CD4+ and CD8+ cells, with flow cytometry used to check purity. After a first flow cytometry screen using a TCR V beta antibody panel, clonal expansions were characterized through TCRB deep sequencing of sorted CD8+ fractions. Peripheral blood mononuclear cells were isolated by Ficoll-Paque PLUS density gradient separation. Nucleospin Tissue or Tissue XS kits were used to extract DNA from CD4-enriched, CD8-enriched or PBMC samples, and a Qubit 2.0 fluorometer was used for quantification. The germline V gene sets CDR1 to MGHRA and CDR2 to YSYEKL. The CDR3 starts with the cysteine, ends with the phenylalanine, and has 17 residues. The only DNA kept is the CDR3, 51 bases in frame from the first base. V and J are trimmed by 0 bases and 9 bases, and the gene matches miss 10 bases of the junction. The immunoSEQ assay was applied to genomic DNA for TCRB CDR3 sequencing. The authors processed their data as follows. Published virus-specific TCRB sequences were compared with patient CD8+ clones larger than 1%, and only a few matches were found. Analyses were restricted to productive TCRB rearrangements. Defining a clone by its unique TCRB CDR3 sequence, the study calculated clonality as a productive clonality index derived from Shannon entropy. Repertoire overlap between two samples was calculated from the template counts of each clone relative to total templates per sample. V-gene usage measured by flow cytometry correlated with TCRB sequencing V-gene usage, with a Spearman r of roughly 0.55. As stored in TCRdb, this immuneACCESS dataset retains in-frame rearrangements with V and J assigned. A fraction of the clones does not appear; measured against another copy, unresolved V genes explain less than half of the discrepancy, and the remainder lacks a known reason. V and J calls and clone size are those listed in that table; D and trimming were worked out from the DNA. The sample contains just over 30,000 clones, roughly 80% of them found a single time. The top ten hold 8.4% of the sample.

Source material: CD8+ T cells sorted from blood. The source of this sequence is an adult with rheumatoid arthritis. The rearrangement combines TRBV4-1 with TRBJ2-1, with 11 middle bases fitting TRBD2. The CDR3 amino acid sequence is: CASSQDLGSGGASEQFF. The DNA reads as follows: TGCGCCAGCAGCCAAGATCTGGGTAGCGGGGGGGCAAGTGAGCAGTTCTTC.